This T cell receptor (beta chain) was captured in a study of T-cell memory formation after mild COVID-19. About the study: Largely, the TCR clusters proved donor specific.

This clonotype occurred many times. Its target is not known. Broader study findings: Clones from the second wave (peaking day 37) had unconfirmed SARS-CoV-2 specificity. Clones shrinking from day 15 to 85 showed even CD4/CD8 mixes; later expanders tilted CD4+.

The CDR3 sequence is 14 residues long. The ends were cut back, 4 bases at V and 2 bases at J, with 11 bases in the middle. The 5'RACE method, run with constant-segment primers, produced TCR alpha and TCR beta cDNA libraries (carrying sample barcodes and UMIs). One entry per CDR3 protein results from TCRdb running MiXCR on the 5' RACE reads. The table shows more than 120,000 distinct CDR3 sequences, with 6% occurring only once. The chain carries TRBV12-3 or TRBV12-4 and TRBJ1-2, with D possibly being TRBD1 (5 bases). Specimen: PBMCs or a T cell subset sorted from them (not recorded which). This TCR derives from an adult woman who had mild COVID-19 (a few samples of this study predate the infection). Cell type and time point are not known. CDR3 DNA: TGTGCCAGCAGTTATGGCACAGGAAACTATGGCTACACCTTC. This gives the protein CASSYGTGNYGYTF.